These 27 T cell receptor beta chains were all obtained from the same sample, sequenced in a study of memory B cells and T cells in multiple sclerosis. What these receptors recognize is not known. TCRdb keeps only in-frame clones here, not all; method: immunoSEQ multiplex PCR. The sample consists of around 30,000 clones, 86% of them appearing once. CFSE-dim autoproliferating and CFSE-high non-proliferating T cells from unstimulated culture were sequenced separately. Replicate wells were pooled after 7 days of stimulus-free culture of 40 million to 65 million CFSE-labeled PBMCs. The sample was PBMCs from blood kept in culture. Receptors were obtained from a human donor with multiple sclerosis.

This clone was observed a single time. CDR3 loop: CASSVGLDEETQYF. CDR3 nucleotides: TGTGCCAGCAGCGTAGGGCTAGACGAAGAGACCCAGTACTTC. J is TRBJ2-5 and V is TRBV9; D is unclear. This CDR3 comprises 14 residues. V was trimmed by 0 bases and J by 3 bases, leaving 9 bases between them. Germline V gene data show CDR1 as SGDLS and CDR2 as YYNGEE.

This chain joins TRBV15 and TRBJ2-3, with TRBD2 matching over 12 bases. The CDR3 spans 16 residues. The V segment lost 0 bases and the J segment 4 bases; nucleotides outside the gene matches: 2. Germline V gene data show CDR1 as LNHNV and CDR2 as YYDKDF (reference sequence). CDR3 region: CATSRELAGGSDTQYF. DNA for the CDR3: TGTGCCACCAGCAGAGAACTAGCGGGAGGATCAGATACGCAGTATTTT.

The chain uses TRBV7-3 and TRBJ2-5, with 7 bases matching TRBD2. Germline assignment: CDR1 SGHTA and CDR2 FQGTGA. Trimming took 5 bases from V and 10 from J; bases not matched to a gene: 10. This CDR3 contains 13 residues. The CDR3 sequence: CASSLSRESNQYF. The CDR3 region has the DNA TGTGCCAGCAGCCTCTCGCGGGAGTCGAACCAGTACTTC.

This sequence joins TRBV6-1 and TRBJ2-1, with 10 bases matching TRBD2. The germline V gene has CDR1 MNHNS and CDR2 SASEGT. Trimming cost V 6 bases and J 4 bases; bases outside gene matches: 6. This CDR3 is built from 15 residues. CDR3 in amino acids: CASRFGLAAYNEQFF. CDR3 bases: TGTGCCAGCAGATTCGGACTAGCGGCTTACAATGAGCAGTTCTTC.

V gene TRBV15 combines with J gene TRBJ1-1; D is ambiguous. The length of the CDR3 is 14 residues. V gave up 0 bases and J gave up 1 base, with 6 bases separating them. The germline V gene encodes CDR1 LNHNV and CDR2 YYDKDF (reference sequence). This CDR3 reads CATSRDLANTEAFF. Here the CDR3 DNA reads TGTGCCACCAGCAGAGATCTCGCGAACACTGAAGCTTTCTTT.

The genes are TRBV11-2 and TRBJ2-1, with D unresolved. V was pared by 6 bases and J by 4 bases, with 10 bases between. From germline, CDR1 is SGHAT and CDR2 FQNNGV. This CDR3 has 13 amino acids. CDR3 sequence: CASSDLGYNEQFF. Written as DNA, the CDR3 is TGTGCCAGCAGTGATTTGGGTTACAATGAGCAGTTCTTC. Combining the CDR3 with reference TRBV11-2 and TRBJ2-1 gives the whole variable domain EAGVAQSPRYKIIEKRQSVAFWCNPISGHATLYWYQQILGQGPKLLIQFQNNGVVDDSQLPKDRFSAERLKGVDSTLKIQPAKLEDSAVYLCASSDLGYNEQFFGPGTRLTVL.

CDR3 bases: TGTGCCAGCAGCTTAGGACCAGTTGCCTACGAGCAGTACTTC. Its protein product is CASSLGPVAYEQYF. V is TRBV11-2 and J is TRBJ2-7; D not resolved. The CDR3 totals 14 residues. Germline assignment: CDR1 SGHAT and CDR2 FQNNGV. The V end was cut by 1 base, the J end by 2 bases, with 9 bases between.

Comment on this clone: A junction end diverges from the germline sequence, so it may reflect a read error. The chain employs TRBV7-9 and TRBJ1-1, with 7 bases that match TRBD1. Germline V lookup: CDR1 SEHNR, CDR2 FQNEAQ (reference sequence). CDR3 length: 10 amino acids. The CDR3 DNA follows: TGTGCCAGCGCTTTGGGACAGATTCTTTTT. Protein sequence: CASALGQILF.

The sample holds a few counts of this clone. The chain recombines TRBV18 with TRBJ1-2; D is unresolved. Trimming removed 7 bases from V and 2 bases from J, with 8 bases in between. Germline loops: CDR1 KGHSH, CDR2 LQKENI. The CDR3 has 12 amino acids. The CDR3 protein is CASLGLNYGYTF. The CDR3 nucleotides are TGTGCCAGCTTGGGCCTGAACTATGGCTACACCTTC.

The chain uses TRBV9 and TRBJ2-2; 7 positions match TRBD2. Germline V lookup: CDR1 SGDLS, CDR2 YYNGEE. The J segment lost 0 bases and the V segment lost 3 bases, leaving 5 bases of the junction unmatched. The CDR3 runs to 16 residues. CDR3 amino acids: CASSAGGGANTGELFF. The CDR3 nucleotides read TGTGCCAGCAGCGCCGGTGGGGGGGCGAACACCGGGGAGCTGTTTTTT.

This clone was observed once. The rearrangement uses TRBV6-5 and TRBJ2-3; 9 positions agree with TRBD2. Per the germline V gene, CDR1 is MNHEY and CDR2 is SVGAGI. The CDR3 covers 16 residues. Losses at the gene ends were 2 bases for V and 11 bases for J; bases not matched to a gene: 14. The DNA of the CDR3 is TGTGCCAGCAGTTACCTCGGCGGGAGGGGTCTTGATCAGCAGTATTTT. Translated, it gives CASSYLGGRGLDQQYF.

This sequence joins TRBV7-2 and TRBJ2-4; possibly TRBD1 or TRBD2 for D (6 bases each). Germline V gene sequence: CDR1 SGHTA, CDR2 FQGNSA. The length of the CDR3 is 14 residues. V gave up 4 bases and J gave up 2 bases, with 9 bases separating them. In nucleotides, the CDR3 is TGTGCCAGCAGCTCCGGGGGCTCCAAAAACATTCAGTACTTC. It is translated as CASSSGGSKNIQYF.

This clone has only a few counts. The CDR3 reads CASSYRDRVGYTF. The CDR3 DNA follows: TGTGCCAGCAGTTACCGGGACAGGGTTGGCTACACCTTC. The chain couples TRBV6-6 to TRBJ1-2, with 9 positions matching TRBD1. The junction had 2 bases not matched to a gene; V was cut back by 2 bases and J by 7 bases. Per the germline V gene, CDR1 is MNHNY and CDR2 is SVGAGI (reference sequence). This CDR3 comprises 13 residues.

This clone was counted between two and nine times. This chain joins TRBV10-2 and TRBJ2-1; 7 positions match TRBD2. J lost 5 bases, V lost 6 bases, and 13 bases had no gene match. Germline V lookup: CDR1 WSHSY, CDR2 SAAADI. The CDR3 is made up of 16 amino acids. The CDR3 DNA sequence: TGCGCCAGCAGCACATTCGCGGGAGAACCCCACAATGAGCAGTTCTTC. Translating gives CASSTFAGEPHNEQFF.

V is TRBV4-2 and J is TRBJ1-2; 7 bases are shared with TRBD1. The CDR3 is made up of 18 amino acids. The germline V gene has CDR1 LGHNA and CDR2 YNFKEQ. V lost 0 bases and J lost 3; bases outside the gene matches: 13. CDR3 amino acids: CASSQDSRLDRDHYGYTF. The DNA of the CDR3 is TGTGCCAGCAGCCAAGATTCCCGCTTAGACAGGGATCACTATGGCTACACCTTC.

This clone appeared a few times. The chain joins TRBV6-6 to TRBJ2-7; 8 positions match TRBD1. Germline values: CDR1 MNHNY, CDR2 SVGAGI (reference sequence). Trimming at V came to 6 bases and at J to 2 bases, leaving 9 bases not matched to a gene. This CDR3 is built from 15 residues. CDR3 residues: CASRYDRDRTYEQYF. Written as DNA, the CDR3 is TGTGCCAGCAGATACGACCGGGACAGGACCTACGAGCAGTACTTC.

The rearrangement joins TRBV19 to TRBJ2-6; D possibly corresponds to TRBD1 (5 bases). CDR3 length equals 17 residues. Trimming took 9 bases from V and 0 from J, leaving 18 bases between them. Germline assignment: CDR1 LNHDA and CDR2 SQIVND (reference sequence). The CDR3 region is CASSQSDIDSGANVLTF. Here the CDR3 DNA reads TGTGCCAGCTCCCAATCGGACATCGACTCTGGGGCCAACGTCCTGACTTTC. The full variable domain, rest sourced from reference TRBV19 and TRBJ2-6, is DGGITQSPKYLFRKEGQNVTLSCEQNLNHDAMYWYRQDPGQGLRLIYYSQIVNDFQKGDIAEGYSVSREKKESFPLTVTSAQKNPTAFYLCASSQSDIDSGANVLTFGAGSRLTVL.

V and J are TRBV19 and TRBJ1-5; D not certain. In germline, CDR1 is LNHDA, CDR2 SQIVND (reference sequence). This CDR3 is built from 15 residues. The germline V and J ends were trimmed by 6 bases and 5 bases, with 17 bases remaining between them. CDR3 sequence reads: CASRKVAGDHQPQHF. The CDR3, as DNA: TGTGCCAGTAGAAAAGTGGCAGGCGACCATCAGCCCCAGCATTTT.

This sequence joins TRBV7-8 and TRBJ2-5; 16 nucleotides align to TRBD2. The CDR3 has 17 amino acids. The V gene end was trimmed by 5 bases and the J gene end by 5 bases; junction bases not matched to a gene: 8. Per the germline V gene, CDR1 is SGHVS and CDR2 is FQNEAQ. The CDR3 DNA sequence: TGTGCCAGCAGCCTTGGGACTAGCGGGGGGGCCTTGGAGACCCAGTACTTC. This encodes CASSLGTSGGALETQYF.

The genes are TRBV5-1 and TRBJ1-1; 7 bases line up with TRBD1. The CDR3 is made up of 14 amino acids. V shed 4 bases, J shed 2 bases, and the junction held 5 bases outside the gene matches. Germline V lookup: CDR1 SGHRS, CDR2 YFSETQ. This CDR3 is CASSPSGGNTEAFF. In nucleotides, the CDR3 is TGCGCCAGCAGCCCCTCAGGGGGAAACACTGAAGCTTTCTTT.

The J gene is TRBJ2-7, the V gene TRBV13; 11 nucleotides align to TRBD2. The CDR3 totals 14 residues. Germline V lookup: CDR1 PRHDT, CDR2 FYEKMQ (reference sequence). The ends lost 4 bases at V and 2 bases at J; junction bases unmatched: 1. For the CDR3, the DNA is TGTGCCAGCAGCTCGGGACTAGCGGCCTACGAGCAGTACTTC. Amino acid sequence: CASSSGLAAYEQYF.

V gene TRBV25-1 combines with J gene TRBJ2-2; 11 nucleotides match TRBD1. CDR3 size: 16 residues. The J segment lost 6 bases and the V segment lost 6 bases, leaving 9 bases of the junction unmatched. Germline V lookup: CDR1 MGHDK, CDR2 SYGVNS. CDR3 region: CASSLSDRGLAGELFF. The CDR3 coding sequence is TGTGCCAGCAGCCTTTCGGACAGGGGGCTCGCCGGGGAGCTGTTTTTT.

The CDR3 DNA follows: TGTGCCAGCTCCACCGTCCAGGGGATGGAGACCCAGTACTTC. This gives the protein CASSTVQGMETQYF. The chain carries TRBV18 and TRBJ2-5; D is possibly TRBD1 (6 bases). V gave up 6 bases and J gave up 5 bases, with 16 bases separating them. The CDR3 spans 14 residues. Per the germline V gene, CDR1 is KGHSH and CDR2 is LQKENI.

This clone appeared a few times. The chain carries TRBV7-6 and TRBJ1-6, with D possibly matching TRBD1 (5 bases). Looked up from germline, CDR1 is SGHVS and CDR2 is FNYEAQ. This CDR3 has 15 amino acids. V lost 1 base, J lost 6 bases, and 10 bases lay in between. CDR3 residues: CASSLVGPSNSPLHF. DNA for the CDR3: TGTGCCAGCAGCTTAGTGGGGCCCAGTAATTCACCCCTCCACTTT. Combining the CDR3 with reference TRBV7-6 and TRBJ1-6 gives the whole variable domain GAGVSQSPRYKVTKRGQDVALRCDPISGHVSLYWYRQALGQGPEFLTYFNYEAQQDKSGLPNDRFSAERPEGSISTLTIQRTEQRDSAMYRCASSLVGPSNSPLHFGNGTRLTVT.

This rearrangement joins TRBV7-9 to TRBJ1-2, with 7 bases identical to TRBD1. The V and J ends lost 4 bases and 4 bases, in that order; junction bases with no gene match: 3. The CDR3 runs 13 residues. Germline lookup yields CDR1 SEHNR and CDR2 FQNEAQ (reference sequence). This CDR3 reads CASSSGQAYGYTF. CDR3 DNA sequence: TGTGCCAGCAGCTCCGGACAGGCCTATGGCTACACCTTC. The variable domain in full, completed from reference TRBV7-9 and TRBJ1-2, reads DTGVSQNPRHKITKRGQNVTFRCDPISEHNRLYWYRQTLGQGPEFLTYFQNEAQLEKSRLLSDRFSAERPKGSFSTLEIQRTEQGDSAMYLCASSSGQAYGYTFGSGTRLTVV.

This chain connects TRBV21-1 to TRBJ2-3; the table names TRBD1, a call not compared with the DNA. TRBV21-1 is a recognized pseudogene. CDR3 length equals 15 residues. CDR3: CASSKTSQGPDTQYF. The CDR3 DNA reads as TGTGCCAGCAGCAAAACCAGCCAGGGGCCAGATACGCAGTATTTT.

To note about this clone: The same CDR3 arises from other DNA sequences in this sample as well. V usage is TRBV9 and J usage is TRBJ2-2; TRBD2 aligns across 10 bases. With 6 bases clipped from V and 0 bases from J, the junction kept 8 bases outside the gene matches. The CDR3 sequence is 17 residues long. The germline CDR1 and CDR2 sequences are SGDLS and YYNGEE. The CDR3 region is CASNGQAGGPNTGELFF. CDR3 nucleotides: TGTGCCAGCAATGGTCAAGCGGGGGGGCCGAACACCGGGGAGCTGTTTTTT.